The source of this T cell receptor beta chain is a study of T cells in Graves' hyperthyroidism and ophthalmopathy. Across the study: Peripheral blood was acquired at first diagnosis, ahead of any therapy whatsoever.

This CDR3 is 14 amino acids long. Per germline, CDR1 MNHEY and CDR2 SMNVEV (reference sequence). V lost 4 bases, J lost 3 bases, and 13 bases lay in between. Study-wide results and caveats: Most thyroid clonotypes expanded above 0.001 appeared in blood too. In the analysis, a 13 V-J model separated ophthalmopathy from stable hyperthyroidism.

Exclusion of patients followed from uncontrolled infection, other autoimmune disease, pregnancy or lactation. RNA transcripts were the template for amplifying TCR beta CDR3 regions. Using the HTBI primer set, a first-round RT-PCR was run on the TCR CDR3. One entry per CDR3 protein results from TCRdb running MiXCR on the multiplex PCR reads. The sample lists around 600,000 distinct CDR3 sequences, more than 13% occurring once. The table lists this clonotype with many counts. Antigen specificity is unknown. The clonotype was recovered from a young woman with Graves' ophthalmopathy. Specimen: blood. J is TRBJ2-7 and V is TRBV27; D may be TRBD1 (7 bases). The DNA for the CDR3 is TGTGCCAGCAGTTCTGCAGGGGGGTACTACGAGCAGTACTTC. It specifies CASSSAGGYYEQYF.